The 10 T cell receptor beta chains presented below share a single source sample, sequenced in a study of blood T cell repertoires in COVID-19. Method: immunoSEQ multiplex PCR; TCRdb's copy keeps in-frame clones and lacks some. The repertoire holds about 53,000 clones, 90% seen once, with about 3.1% in the top ten. Sequenced material: peripheral blood. The receptors were gathered from a human donor in a cohort sampled during active COVID-19.

The rearrangement uses TRBV9 and TRBJ2-5; D is perhaps TRBD1 (6 bases). The CDR3 loop spans 16 amino acids. Germline V CDR1 and CDR2: SGDLS, YYNGEE. V shed 3 bases and J shed 7 bases, with 22 bases lying between them. CDR3 protein: CASSETTGDHGRTQYF. CDR3 bases: TGTGCCAGCAGCGAAACGACAGGCGACCACGGGCGGACCCAGTACTTC.

The CDR3 coding sequence is TGTGCCAGTACCCCCTGGCAGGGTGCTAACTATGGCTACACCTTC. Protein sequence: CASTPWQGANYGYTF. The chain combines TRBV19 with TRBJ1-2, with a tentative D call TRBD1 (5 bases). The ends were cut back, 7 bases at V and 0 bases at J, with 15 bases in the middle. Germline CDR1 reads LNHDA; CDR2 reads SQIVND (reference sequence). The CDR3 totals 15 residues.

V is TRBV7-9 and J is TRBJ2-1, with a weak D call TRBD2 (6 bases). In germline, CDR1 is SEHNR, CDR2 FQNEAQ (reference sequence). CDR3 length equals 14 residues. The V and J ends lost 1 base and 6 bases respectively, with 10 bases between them. The CDR3 region is CASSLGGASNEQFF. As DNA, the CDR3 is TGTGCCAGCAGCTTAGGCGGGGCTTCCAATGAGCAGTTCTTC.

The chain uses TRBV6-1 and TRBJ2-7; tentatively, D is TRBD1 (5 bases). V shed 0 bases and J shed 0 bases, with 6 bases lying between them. CDR1 MNHNS and CDR2 SASEGT come from the germline V gene. The CDR3 extends over 14 amino acids. CDR3 in amino acids: CASSEAQGSYEQYV. CDR3 DNA sequence: TGTGCCAGCAGTGAAGCGCAGGGCTCCTACGAGCAGTACGTC.

The rearrangement links TRBV2 to TRBJ2-7; TRBD2 matches at 7 bases. The CDR3 is made up of 15 amino acids. Trimming at V came to 6 bases and at J to 0 bases, leaving 8 bases not matched to a gene. The V gene's germline CDR1 is SNHLY and CDR2 FYNNEI. Here the CDR3 DNA reads TGTGCCAGCAGCCCCCGACGCGGGAGCTCCTACGAGCAGTACTTC. This translates into CASSPRRGSSYEQYF.

The chain joins TRBV5-4 to TRBJ2-7, with D unclear. The ends were cut back, 4 bases at V and 0 bases at J, with 11 bases in the middle. Germline V gene sequence: CDR1 SGHNT, CDR2 YYREEE (reference sequence). The CDR3 covers 14 residues. CDR3 sequence (DNA): TGTGCCAGCAGCCACGACACCGTCTCCTACGAGCAGTACTTC. Protein sequence: CASSHDTVSYEQYF.

This clone was counted once. CDR3: CASSIWDPVGAGELFF. Here the CDR3 DNA reads TGTGCCAGTAGTATCTGGGATCCCGTGGGAGCCGGGGAGCTGTTTTTT. The chain is built from TRBV19 and TRBJ2-2; tentative D call: TRBD2 (5 bases). V was shortened by 3 bases and J by 6 bases, with 17 bases between the two germline ends. Germline CDR1 is LNHDA and CDR2 is SQIVND (reference sequence). The CDR3 has 16 residues.

This clone was seen a few times. The V gene is TRBV3-1 (or the pseudogene TRBV3-2), the J gene TRBJ1-6; 9 positions agree with TRBD1. Trimming removed 1 base from V and 7 bases from J; junction bases left unmatched: 11. The CDR3 spans 18 residues. Looked up from germline, CDR1 is LGHDT and CDR2 is YNNKEL (reference sequence). CDR3 DNA sequence: TGTGCCAGCAGCCAAGCCCCCCCCTTGACAGGGGGAAATTCACCCCTCCACTTT. Translated: CASSQAPPLTGGNSPLHF.

V gene TRBV7-3 combines with J gene TRBJ1-1; no clear D. Looked up from germline, CDR1 is SGHTA and CDR2 is FQGTGA. V lost 6 bases to trimming and J lost 1 base, with 9 bases between them. CDR3 size: 13 residues. The CDR3 region has the DNA TGTGCCAGCAGTCAGGCCAGGAACACTGAAGCTTTCTTT. Amino acids: CASSQARNTEAFF. The full variable domain, its missing parts supplied by reference TRBV7-3 and TRBJ1-1, is GAGVSQTPSNKVTEKGKYVELRCDPISGHTALYWYRQSLGQGPEFLIYFQGTGAADDSGLPNDRFFAVRPEGSVSTLKIQRTERGDSAVYLCASSQARNTEAFFGQGTRLTVV.

The rearrangement uses TRBV6-6 and TRBJ1-1; D is perhaps TRBD1 (5 bases). CDR1 MNHNY and CDR2 SVGAGI come from the germline V gene (reference sequence). Trimming removed 6 bases from V and 5 bases from J, with 22 bases in between. The CDR3 spans 16 residues. CDR3 region: CASSSLSIGVRTEAFF. The DNA for the CDR3 is TGTGCCAGCAGCTCCCTGAGTATAGGGGTAAGGACTGAAGCTTTCTTT.